These 28 T cell receptor beta chains were all obtained from the same sample, sequenced in a study of glioma-infiltrating T cells after dendritic cell vaccination (dated by TCRdb to 2016 to 2018). The time point label for this specimen denotes: after dendritic cell vaccination, including at tumor progression/relapse. The receptor library was made with the immunoSEQ multiplex PCR assay. TCRdb re-hosts the immuneACCESS table, in-frame sequences only. Its copies lack some clones; in the studies checked, an unresolved V gene accounts for under half of them, and the cause for the rest is not known. The sample has about 50,000 clones on record, around nine tenths of them singletons. Of the sample, roughly 5% falls within the top ten clones. Sequences were derived from blood, sampled after dendritic cell vaccination. These receptors all stem from a human donor with glioblastoma.

The chain recombines TRBV27 with TRBJ1-5, with D unresolved. CDR1 and CDR2 from the germline V gene are MNHEY and SMNVEV (reference sequence). CDR3 length: 15 amino acids. V lost 5 bases, J lost 0 bases, and 11 bases lay in between. CDR3 DNA: TGTGCCAGCAGTATTAACAGTGATAGCAATCAGCCCCAGCATTTT. Protein: CASSINSDSNQPQHF.

The chain combines TRBV28 with TRBJ2-3; weak D call: TRBD2 (6 bases). Germline-derived CDR1 and CDR2 are MDHEN and SYDVKM. CDR3 length: 14 amino acids. The V and J ends lost 7 bases and 2 bases respectively, with 13 bases between them. CDR3 sequence (DNA): TGTGCCAGCATCCGGTGGCGGGACACAGATACGCAGTATTTT. It codes for CASIRWRDTDTQYF.

The chain couples TRBV6-1 to TRBJ1-2; TRBD1 agrees at 7 bases. J gave up 3 bases and V 4 bases, and 5 bases lay outside the gene matches. The CDR3 is 14 residues long. From germline, CDR1 is MNHNS and CDR2 SASEGT. This CDR3 reads CASSVTGQDYGYTF. The CDR3 coding sequence is TGTGCCAGCAGTGTGACAGGGCAAGACTATGGCTACACCTTC.

The chain combines TRBV4-1 with TRBJ1-2; perhaps TRBD1 as D (6 bases). Germline V gene sequence: CDR1 MGHRA, CDR2 YSYEKL. Trimming removed 5 bases at V and 0 bases at J, with 16 bases between. The length of the CDR3 is 16 residues. The CDR3 region is CASSSKAGAANYGYTF. The CDR3 bases are TGCGCCAGCAGCAGCAAGGCAGGGGCGGCTAACTATGGCTACACCTTC.

The V gene is TRBV10-3, the J gene TRBJ2-7; 12 bases fit TRBD2. The CDR3 length is 15 residues. From germline, CDR1 is ENHRY and CDR2 SYGVKD. V dropped 3 bases and J dropped 2; count of bases not matched to a gene: 2. The DNA for the CDR3 is TGTGCCATCAGTGACTCTAGCGGGAGGGCCTACGAGCAGTACTTC. This encodes CAISDSSGRAYEQYF.

The chain has TRBV6-6 and TRBJ1-2; D is undetermined. V was trimmed by 7 bases and J by 8 bases, leaving 11 bases between them. The CDR3 runs 11 residues. CDR1 is MNHNY and CDR2 is SVGAGI in the germline V gene (reference sequence). The DNA of the CDR3 is TGTGCCAGCACTCTCCCGGGGGGCTACACCTTC. This codes for CASTLPGGYTF.

The rearrangement uses TRBV27 and TRBJ1-2; 9 bases line up with TRBD1. Per the germline V gene, CDR1 is MNHEY and CDR2 is SMNVEV (reference sequence). The length of the CDR3 is 13 residues. V gave up 6 bases and J gave up 4 bases; unmatched junction bases: 3. CDR3 amino acids: CASRGGQGYGYTF. CDR3 nucleotides: TGTGCCAGCAGGGGGGGACAGGGCTATGGCTACACCTTC.

The chain recombines TRBV6-5 with TRBJ2-1; a weak D match, TRBD1 (5 bases). The CDR3 is made up of 15 amino acids. From germline, CDR1 is MNHEY and CDR2 SVGAGI. The germline V and J ends were trimmed by 5 bases and 2 bases, with 13 bases remaining between them. In DNA, the CDR3 is TGTGCCAGCAGTACCCCAGGGTTGGCCTACAATGAGCAGTTCTTC. Translation gives CASSTPGLAYNEQFF.

V usage is TRBV18 and J usage is TRBJ1-5; TRBD1 is a possible D gene (5 bases). The V and J ends lost 1 base and 7 bases respectively, with 11 bases between them. The CDR3 sequence is 14 residues long. Germline loops: CDR1 KGHSH, CDR2 LQKENI. This chain's CDR3 is CASSPLDSGQPQHF. Written as DNA, the CDR3 is TGTGCCAGCTCACCACTTGACAGTGGGCAGCCCCAGCATTTT.

V usage is TRBV7-8 and J usage is TRBJ2-1; 7 bases fit TRBD1. The CDR3 has 12 amino acids. V lost 5 bases and J lost 8; bases outside the gene matches: 3. The germline CDR1 and CDR2 sequences are SGHVS and FQNEAQ. Here the CDR3 reads CASSPGGYEQFF. DNA for the CDR3: TGTGCCAGCAGCCCAGGGGGATATGAGCAGTTCTTC.

The chain uses TRBV5-1 and TRBJ2-1, with D possibly being TRBD1 (5 bases). Germline CDR1 and CDR2: SGHRS and YFSETQ. The CDR3 totals 14 residues. V shed 2 bases and J shed 4 bases, with 10 bases lying between them. CDR3 in amino acids: CASSLIGQYNEQFF. In nucleotides, the CDR3 is TGCGCCAGCAGCTTAATCGGACAATACAATGAGCAGTTCTTC.

The chain has TRBV5-1 and TRBJ2-5, with D possibly being TRBD2 (6 bases). This CDR3 region has 14 residues. The V gene's germline CDR1 is SGHRS and CDR2 YFSETQ. The V and J ends lost 2 bases and 4 bases respectively, with 12 bases between them. CDR3 DNA: TGCGCCAGCAGCTTCGGGGGTCCTGGAGAGACCCAGTACTTC. Translating it yields CASSFGGPGETQYF.

This chain links TRBV20-1 with TRBJ2-5, with TRBD2 as a possible D gene (6 bases). The CDR3 has 11 amino acids. The germline V gene has CDR1 DFQATT and CDR2 SNEGSKA (reference sequence). Between the trimmed V and J ends, which lost 8 bases and 4 bases, there was a span of 11 bases. The CDR3 DNA reads TGCAGTCCCCGGGAGCGAGAGACCCAGTACTTC. Protein: CSPRERETQYF.

The DNA of the CDR3 is TGTGCCAGCAGCCGCAGGCCCCTAGCGGGCGGTACCTACGAGCAGTACTTC. It specifies CASSRRPLAGGTYEQYF. The J gene is TRBJ2-7, the V gene TRBV7-2; 8 bases map to TRBD2. Trimming took 5 bases from V and 2 from J; bases not matched to a gene: 14. The CDR3 contains 17 residues. Germline assignment: CDR1 SGHTA and CDR2 FQGNSA. The variable domain in full, completed from reference TRBV7-2 and TRBJ2-7, reads GAGVSQSPSNKVTEKGKDVELRCDPISGHTALYWYRQSLGQGLEFLIYFQGNSAPDKSGLPSDRFSAERTGGSVSTLTIQRTQQEDSAVYLCASSRRPLAGGTYEQYFGPGTRLTVT.

This chain links TRBV15 with TRBJ2-7, with 9 bases lining up with TRBD1. The CDR3 has 15 amino acids. Germline-derived CDR1 and CDR2 are LNHNV and YYDKDF (reference sequence). Trimming at V came to 3 bases and at J to 6 bases, leaving 9 bases not matched to a gene. CDR3 sequence (DNA): TGTGCCACCAGCAGGTTCCGGGACAGGGCCGCCGAGCAGTACTTC. It specifies CATSRFRDRAAEQYF.

The V gene is TRBV7-8, the J gene TRBJ2-1; 8 positions match TRBD2. Germline V lookup: CDR1 SGHVS, CDR2 FQNEAQ. The CDR3 is made up of 16 amino acids. With V trimmed by 2 bases and J by 2 bases, 5 bases remained unmatched. CDR3: CASSLRAGRAYNEQFF. DNA of the CDR3: TGTGCCAGCAGCTTAAGGGCCGGGAGGGCCTACAATGAGCAGTTCTTC.

The CDR3 is CASSLLVKSEKLFF. CDR3 nucleotide sequence: TGTGCCAGCAGCTTACTCGTGAAGAGTGAAAAACTGTTTTTT. The gene calls are TRBV11-2 and TRBJ1-4; no reliable D call. CDR3 length equals 14 residues. V was clipped by 2 bases and J by 7 bases, with 11 bases between them. From germline, CDR1 is SGHAT and CDR2 FQNNGV.

The chain carries TRBV5-6 and TRBJ2-1, with 7 bases that match TRBD2. V shed 0 bases, J shed 2 bases, and the junction held 2 bases outside the gene matches. Germline CDR1 is SGHDT and CDR2 is YYEEEE. The length of the CDR3 is 15 residues. The CDR3 reads CASSLGGRTYNEQFF. CDR3 sequence (DNA): TGTGCCAGCAGCTTGGGCGGGAGAACCTACAATGAGCAGTTCTTC.

The chain combines TRBV28 with TRBJ2-1; 11 positions agree with TRBD1. The CDR3 is 14 amino acids. Germline CDR1 reads MDHEN; CDR2 reads SYDVKM. V shed 5 bases and J 7 bases; nucleotides not matched to a gene: 4. DNA for the CDR3: TGTGCCAGCAGTGAGGACAGGGGGCCGAATGAGCAGTTCTTC. Amino acid sequence: CASSEDRGPNEQFF.

The chain employs TRBV18 and TRBJ2-2, with TRBD1 identical over 9 bases. This CDR3 has 17 amino acids. Looked up from germline, CDR1 is KGHSH and CDR2 is LQKENI. V was clipped by 5 bases and J by 2 bases; unmatched bases: 9. The CDR3 spells CASSYGQGNRNTGELFF. The CDR3 nucleotides are TGTGCCAGCTCATACGGACAGGGGAATCGCAACACCGGGGAGCTGTTTTTT. Filled out from reference TRBV18 and TRBJ2-2, the complete variable domain reads NAGVMQNPRHLVRRRGQEARLRCSPMKGHSHVYWYRQLPEEGLKFMVYLQKENIIDESGMPKERFSAEFPKEGPSILRIQQVVRGDSAAYFCASSYGQGNRNTGELFFGEGSRLTVL.

The rearrangement links TRBV6-4 to TRBJ2-3; 7 positions match TRBD1. The length of the CDR3 is 14 residues. CDR1 is MRHNA and CDR2 is SNTAGT in the germline V gene. The trim removed 6 bases at V and 4 bases at J, leaving 7 bases unmatched. The chain's CDR3 is CASSVRQGADTQYF. CDR3 in DNA: TGTGCCAGCAGCGTAAGACAGGGTGCAGATACGCAGTATTTT.

J is TRBJ1-3 and V is TRBV5-1, with TRBD1 matching 7 bases. CDR3 length: 15 residues. V lost 0 bases and J lost 1; bases outside the gene matches: 1. Germline V gene data show CDR1 as SGHRS and CDR2 as YFSETQ. The CDR3 DNA reads TGCGCCAGCAGCTTGGCAGGGGGTTCTGGAAACACCATATATTTT. Its translation: CASSLAGGSGNTIYF.

V is TRBV5-4 and J is TRBJ2-1; unclear D gene. CDR3 length equals 13 residues. The V gene lost 4 bases and the J gene lost 0 bases, with 5 bases spanning the gap. Germline lookup yields CDR1 SGHNT and CDR2 YYREEE (reference sequence). The CDR3, as DNA: TGTGCCAGCAGCGTTCTCTCCTACAATGAGCAGTTCTTC. Translating gives CASSVLSYNEQFF.

The gene calls are TRBV21-1 and TRBJ1-5; the listed D gene, TRBD1, was not tested against the DNA. TRBV21-1 represents a pseudogene. The CDR3 runs 12 residues. The CDR3 spells CATTGGYQPQHF. CDR3 DNA sequence: TGTGCCACGACAGGGGGCTACCAGCCCCAGCATTTT.

The chain recombines TRBV19 with TRBJ1-2, with TRBD1 identical over 7 bases. Germline V gives CDR1 LNHDA, CDR2 SQIVND (reference sequence). J gave up 2 bases and V 4 bases, and 7 bases lay outside the gene matches. This CDR3 spans 15 amino acids. For the CDR3, the DNA is TGTGCCAGTAGTAAAGAGGGGGCGCGCAACTATGGCTACACCTTC. Amino acids: CASSKEGARNYGYTF.

The chain recombines TRBV5-5 with TRBJ1-2; tentatively, D is TRBD1 (5 bases). The germline V gene has CDR1 SGHKS and CDR2 YYEKEE (reference sequence). The CDR3 is 14 amino acids. V lost 3 bases and J 2 bases, leaving 11 bases between the germline ends. This CDR3 reads CASSWGGVNYGYTF. CDR3 bases: TGTGCCAGCAGCTGGGGGGGGGTAAACTATGGCTACACCTTC.

This chain joins TRBV18 and TRBJ2-7; TRBD2 is a possible D gene (5 bases). The CDR3 sequence is 17 residues long. The ends were cut back, 1 base at V and 5 bases at J, with 21 bases in the middle. CDR1 KGHSH and CDR2 LQKENI come from the germline V gene. Here the CDR3 reads CASSPLSSLGSDDEQYF. The DNA for the CDR3 is TGTGCCAGCTCACCACTAAGTAGCTTGGGGAGCGACGACGAGCAGTACTTC.

The DNA for the CDR3 is TGTGCCAGCAGTTACGAGGGGGCCGTCGGGAACAATACGCAGTATTTT. Protein: CASSYEGAVGNNTQYF. V is TRBV6-6 and J is TRBJ2-3, with 7 bases fitting TRBD1. This CDR3 is built from 16 residues. Losses at the gene ends were 2 bases for V and 7 bases for J; bases not matched to a gene: 12. CDR1 MNHNY and CDR2 SVGAGI come from the germline V gene (reference sequence).